The clone carrying this TCR beta chain is medium-sized (0.01 to 0.1%) in the sample. Its antigen is unknown. Multiplex PCR with BIOMED2 TRB-A/B primer pools amplified TRB rearrangements. TCRdb reanalysed the multiplex PCR reads using MiXCR and keeps one entry per CDR3 protein. The sample yields about 20,000 distinct CDR3 sequences, 25% to 30% seen once. This sample stems from a study of T and B cells in COVID-19 patients. On the study more broadly: About 90% of the 20 active-infection patients had comorbidities associated with unfavorable COVID-19 outcome. Broader study findings: At recovery TRB diversity and richness exceeded healthy donors, after highly clonal active COVID-19 repertoires. Early severe-case samples and blood from mildly ill patients during symptoms were in short supply. Patients with COVID-19 reportedly showed strongly skewed T cell receptor beta variable and joining gene usage.

The CDR3 is 14 residues long. Trimming took 2 bases from V and 5 from J, leaving 13 bases between them. Per germline, CDR1 MNHEY and CDR2 SVGAGI. TRB was amplified from around 250-500 ng of blood genomic DNA. The chain joins TRBV6-5 to TRBJ2-7, with D perhaps matching TRBD2 (5 bases). The receptor comes from a human donor who had recovered from COVID-19. The sequenced sample was blood. The CDR3 bases are TGTGCCAGCAGTTACGGAGAGCCTAGCCACGAGCAGTACTTC. It encodes CASSYGEPSHEQYF.